This T cell receptor (beta chain) comes out of a study of T-cell memory formation after mild COVID-19. Whole-study findings and limits: Contracting CD4+ clones sat mainly in CM and EM; CD8+ in EMRA. Clones contracting across day 15 to 85 had a balanced CD4/CD8 profile; later expanding clones leaned CD4+.

TCRdb passed the 5' RACE reads through MiXCR, listing each CDR3 protein once. The data hold about half a million distinct CDR3 sequences, with over 15% observed a single time. This clonotype was seen only a few times. The antigen is not known. V dropped 3 bases and J dropped 0; count of bases not matched to a gene: 3. The CDR3 has 15 amino acids. Germline CDR1 and CDR2: SEHNR and FQNEAQ (reference sequence). Source material: PBMCs or a T cell subset sorted from them (not recorded which). V and J are TRBV7-9 and TRBJ2-5, with 8 bases matching TRBD2. This clonotype was obtained from an adult woman who had mild COVID-19 (a few samples of this study predate the infection). Cell type and time point are not known. CDR3 loop: CASSLNSGDQETQYF. CDR3 DNA sequence: TGTGCCAGCAGCTTGAATAGCGGGGACCAAGAGACCCAGTACTTC.